Following are 17 T cell receptor beta chains from one sample sequenced in a study of blood T cell repertoires in COVID-19. Generated by immunoSEQ multiplex PCR, the TCRdb table keeps only in-frame clones and is missing some. The sample lists about 130,000 clones; roughly 91% were seen once. Sequencing used peripheral blood. The receptors derive from a man aged 55-75 years with COVID-19, enrolled during active disease.

V is TRBV5-4 and J is TRBJ1-2; TRBD1 matches 8 bases. Per germline, CDR1 SGHNT and CDR2 YYREEE (reference sequence). This CDR3 has 14 residues. J lost 8 bases, V lost 2 bases, and 8 bases had no gene match. The chain's CDR3 is CASSLQGVGTGYTF. The CDR3 DNA is TGTGCCAGCAGCTTACAGGGGGTGGGGACAGGCTACACCTTC.

The chain couples TRBV18 to TRBJ1-2, with D unclear. The CDR3 has 15 amino acids. The germline V and J ends were trimmed by 3 bases and 0 bases, with 11 bases remaining between them. CDR1 and CDR2 from the germline V gene are KGHSH and LQKENI. CDR3 loop: CASSPAGQANYGYTF. The CDR3 bases are TGTGCCAGCTCACCGGCAGGCCAAGCTAACTATGGCTACACCTTC.

CDR3 sequence reads: CASSDSTPQPDTQYF. The CDR3 DNA follows: TGTGCCAGCAGTGATTCAACTCCACAGCCAGATACGCAGTATTTT. J is TRBJ2-3 and V is TRBV25-1; no clear D. The length of the CDR3 is 15 residues. The germline gives CDR1 MGHDK, CDR2 SYGVNS. V gave up 3 bases and J gave up 4 bases, with 14 bases separating them.

The chain is built from TRBV28 and TRBJ1-2; D unclear. There are 15 residues in the CDR3. The V gene lost 2 bases and the J gene lost 2 bases, with 12 bases spanning the gap. In germline, CDR1 is MDHEN, CDR2 SYDVKM. The CDR3 nucleotides are TGTGCCAGCAGTTTAACGGGGAGGAGAAACTATGGCTACACCTTC. Its protein product is CASSLTGRRNYGYTF.

The J gene is TRBJ1-5, the V gene TRBV2; 8 positions match TRBD1. Germline V gene data show CDR1 as SNHLY and CDR2 as FYNNEI. V trimming: 5 bases; J trimming: 4 bases; junction bases outside the gene matches: 7. The CDR3 runs 15 residues. The CDR3: CASSPDRARNQPQHF. CDR3 DNA: TGTGCCAGCAGTCCGGACAGGGCGAGAAATCAGCCCCAGCATTTT.

This clone has a handful of counts. DNA of the CDR3: TGTGCCAGCAGCCCACCGATGAGGTTCGGTAATGAGCAGTTCTTC. Translated: CASSPPMRFGNEQFF. The chain recombines TRBV7-8 with TRBJ2-1; D unresolved. The CDR3 is 15 amino acids. Trimming stripped 5 bases from V and 7 bases from J, with 18 bases between. The germline V gene has CDR1 SGHVS and CDR2 FQNEAQ. Full variable domain (missing parts from reference TRBV7-8 and TRBJ2-1): GAGVSQSPRYKVAKRGQDVALRCDPISGHVSLFWYQQALGQGPEFLTYFQNEAQLDKSGLPSDRFFAERPEGSVSTLKIQRTQQEDSAVYLCASSPPMRFGNEQFFGPGTRLTVL.

This rearrangement joins TRBV6-6 to TRBJ1-3; 7 bases match TRBD1. Germline values: CDR1 MNHNY, CDR2 SVGAGI (reference sequence). There are 13 residues in the CDR3. With 3 bases clipped from V and 15 bases from J, the junction kept 11 bases outside the gene matches. The CDR3 spells CASSYTGAGGQYF. The DNA of the CDR3 is TGTGCCAGCAGTTATACAGGGGCTGGGGGCCAATATTTT.

This chain links TRBV27 with TRBJ2-6, with 10 bases that match TRBD1. J was trimmed by 0 bases and V by 5 bases; bases with no gene match: 4. Germline CDR1 is MNHEY and CDR2 is SMNVEV (reference sequence). The CDR3 is made up of 17 amino acids. The CDR3 coding sequence is TGTGCCAGCAGTCCGGGACAGGGGATCTCTGGGGCCAACGTCCTGACTTTC. This codes for CASSPGQGISGANVLTF.

Only one count was recorded for this clone. The chain carries TRBV4-3 and TRBJ2-7, with D possibly TRBD2 on 7 matching bases. The germline CDR1 and CDR2 sequences are LGHNA and YSLEER. V was clipped by 0 bases and J by 1 base, with 13 bases between them. The CDR3 loop spans 16 amino acids. In nucleotides, the CDR3 is TGCGCCAGCAGCCAAGAGTGGGGGGGGCGGTCCTACGAGCAGTACTTC. Amino acids: CASSQEWGGRSYEQYF.

The V call is TRBV19, the J call TRBJ1-2, with 7 bases matching TRBD1. CDR1 and CDR2 (germline): LNHDA, SQIVND (reference sequence). The CDR3 covers 16 residues. J lost 0 bases, V lost 3 bases, and 7 bases had no gene match. The CDR3 coding sequence is TGTGCCAGTAGTATTTTCAGGGGGGAGACTAACTATGGCTACACCTTC. Its protein product is CASSIFRGETNYGYTF.

The chain has TRBV6-1 and TRBJ1-5, with no clear D. The germline V gene encodes CDR1 MNHNS and CDR2 SASEGT. The V end lost 4 bases, the J end lost 2 bases, and 27 bases lay between the germline ends. The CDR3 has 20 amino acids. The CDR3 spells CASSALFRQPGMIGNQPQHF. CDR3 DNA sequence: TGTGCCAGCAGTGCGCTGTTCAGGCAACCTGGCATGATTGGCAATCAGCCCCAGCATTTT.

This chain joins TRBV5-1 and TRBJ2-5, with 8 bases identical to TRBD2. V dropped 0 bases and J dropped 3; count of bases not matched to a gene: 7. CDR3 length: 16 amino acids. CDR1 is SGHRS, CDR2 YFSETQ, per germline. The CDR3 region has the DNA TGCGCCAGCAGCTTGGAGGTAGCGGGGCTAAAAGAGACCCAGTACTTC. Its protein product is CASSLEVAGLKETQYF.

V gene TRBV19 combines with J gene TRBJ1-4; D remains ambiguous. The CDR3 is made up of 16 amino acids. Germline V gene data show CDR1 as LNHDA and CDR2 as SQIVND (reference sequence). V was shortened by 5 bases and J by 4 bases, with 17 bases between the two germline ends. The CDR3 is CASSSPSSPVNEKLFF. The CDR3 region has the DNA TGTGCCAGTAGTTCGCCCTCCTCGCCGGTTAATGAAAAACTGTTTTTT.

The V and J genes are TRBV19 and TRBJ1-5, with 8 bases matching TRBD1. J was trimmed by 4 bases and V by 2 bases; bases with no gene match: 7. Looked up from germline, CDR1 is LNHDA and CDR2 is SQIVND (reference sequence). The CDR3 has 16 residues. The CDR3 protein is CASSISTGTGNQPQHF. The CDR3 DNA reads as TGTGCCAGTAGTATAAGTACCGGGACAGGAAATCAGCCCCAGCATTTT.

CDR3 nucleotide sequence: TGCAGCGCCCAGACAGGGGCCTACGAGCAGTACTTC. Translation gives CSAQTGAYEQYF. The J gene is TRBJ2-7, the V gene TRBV29-1; 8 bases map to TRBD1. The CDR3 runs to 12 residues. Trimming cost V 7 bases and J 2 bases; bases outside gene matches: 4. Germline V gene lookup returns CDR1 SQVTM and CDR2 ANQGSEA.

The V call is TRBV11-3, the J call TRBJ2-1; D unresolved. In germline, CDR1 is SGHNT, CDR2 YENEEA. The CDR3 runs to 16 residues. Between the trimmed V and J ends, which lost 1 base and 2 bases, there was a span of 12 bases. The CDR3 region has the DNA TGTGCCAGCAGCTTAGGCCAGACATTGGCCTACAATGAGCAGTTCTTC. Amino acid sequence: CASSLGQTLAYNEQFF.

J is TRBJ1-1 and V is TRBV3-1 (or the pseudogene TRBV3-2); TRBD1 might be the D (6 bases). The CDR3 has 14 residues. Germline V lookup: CDR1 LGHDT, CDR2 YNNKEL (reference sequence). The V end lost 5 bases, the J end lost 1 base, and 11 bases lay between the germline ends. The CDR3 sequence is CASSDRFQNTEAFF. The CDR3 coding sequence is TGTGCCAGCAGCGACAGGTTCCAGAACACTGAAGCTTTCTTT.